The present entry profiles one T cell receptor beta chain with its context. Cohort 3 recovery required two negative PCRs, clearance, or symptom resolution. Assay used: immunoSEQ multiplex PCR; TCRdb lists only in-frame clones, some missing. The sample consists of under 250,000 clones, 82% of them appearing once. These data originate in a study of blood T cell repertoires in COVID-19. CDR1 and CDR2 from the germline V gene are LNHDA and SQIVND (reference sequence). This CDR3 region has 16 residues. The V gene end was trimmed by 3 bases and the J gene end by 2 bases; junction bases not matched to a gene: 4.

The sequenced sample was PBMCs or T cells enriched from blood (not recorded which). The sequence derives from a woman aged 60 to 75 who had recovered from COVID-19. The chain carries TRBV19 and TRBJ2-1; 10 nucleotides line up with TRBD2. The CDR3 DNA is TGTGCCAGTAGTATCCAGGGACTAGCGACCTACAATGAGCAGTTCTTC. Translated, it gives CASSIQGLATYNEQFF.